The T cell receptor beta chain under discussion was sequenced for a study of blood T cell repertoires in COVID-19. Study-level background: Italy, Spain and the United States were the sources of the convalescent and acute COVID-19 samples. From T cells, B-cell-depleted T cells, or PBMCs came the material, which was cDNA or gDNA.

Seattle enrolled patients during active infection and tracked them longitudinally. V was trimmed by 4 bases and J by 0 bases, leaving 10 bases between them. Germline V gene sequence: CDR1 MNHEY, CDR2 SVGAGI. The length of the CDR3 is 14 residues. Libraries were prepared by immunoSEQ multiplex PCR; TCRdb keeps only in-frame clonotypes and omits some of them. The profile shows about 400,000 clones, approximately 86% of them singletons. Source material: peripheral blood. The origin of this receptor is a woman aged 60 to 75 with COVID-19, enrolled during active disease. This sequence joins TRBV6-5 and TRBJ2-7; D ambiguous. The CDR3 DNA reads as TGTGCCAGCAGTTCCAGAGGTTCCTCCTACGAGCAGTACTTC. Encoded protein: CASSSRGSSYEQYF.